The 4 T cell receptor beta chains below were found in one sample sequenced in a study of shared clonotypes between healthy human individuals. Naive CD8 cells were CD45RO-negative, positively selected for CCR7, excluding terminally differentiated effector memory CD45RA+ cells. Profiling relied on immunoSEQ multiplex PCR, and the TCRdb table lists in-frame clones only, not all of them. The sample consists of roughly 770,000 clones, around 96% of them appearing once. Material for sequencing was naive CD8+ T cells sorted from blood. These TCRs come from a young man in good health.

The gene calls are TRBV4-1 and TRBJ2-6; no clear D gene. The CDR3 has 15 residues. Trimming left V 1 base short and J 0 bases short, with 4 bases between. Germline CDR1 reads MGHRA; CDR2 reads YSYEKL. The DNA of the CDR3 is TGCGCCAGCAGCCAAGTCATCTCTGGGGCCAACGTCCTGACTTTC. Translation: CASSQVISGANVLTF.

The CDR3 DNA reads as TGTGCCAGCAGCTTAGGAGCCTATTACGAGCAGTACTTC. Translated, it gives CASSLGAYYEQYF. The chain combines TRBV7-8 with TRBJ2-7; D unclear. Germline V gene sequence: CDR1 SGHVS, CDR2 FQNEAQ. CDR3 length: 13 amino acids. Trimming shortened V by 1 base and J by 4 bases, and 8 bases separated the two germline ends.

This clone was seen once. J is TRBJ2-5 and V is TRBV6-1; D not certain. The CDR3 sequence is 11 residues long. From germline, CDR1 is MNHNS and CDR2 SASEGT. V lost 6 bases to trimming and J lost 6 bases, with 8 bases between them. The CDR3 DNA is TGTGCCAGCAGCGACCTCCAGACCCAGTACTTC. This gives the protein CASSDLQTQYF.

The J gene is TRBJ1-1, the V gene TRBV7-9; possibly TRBD1 for D (5 bases). V was trimmed by 1 base and J by 4 bases, leaving 10 bases between them. CDR3 length: 14 amino acids. Per germline, CDR1 SEHNR and CDR2 FQNEAQ (reference sequence). The CDR3 reads CASSLVGGVTEAFF. The CDR3 DNA follows: TGTGCCAGCAGCTTAGTTGGGGGTGTCACTGAAGCTTTCTTT.